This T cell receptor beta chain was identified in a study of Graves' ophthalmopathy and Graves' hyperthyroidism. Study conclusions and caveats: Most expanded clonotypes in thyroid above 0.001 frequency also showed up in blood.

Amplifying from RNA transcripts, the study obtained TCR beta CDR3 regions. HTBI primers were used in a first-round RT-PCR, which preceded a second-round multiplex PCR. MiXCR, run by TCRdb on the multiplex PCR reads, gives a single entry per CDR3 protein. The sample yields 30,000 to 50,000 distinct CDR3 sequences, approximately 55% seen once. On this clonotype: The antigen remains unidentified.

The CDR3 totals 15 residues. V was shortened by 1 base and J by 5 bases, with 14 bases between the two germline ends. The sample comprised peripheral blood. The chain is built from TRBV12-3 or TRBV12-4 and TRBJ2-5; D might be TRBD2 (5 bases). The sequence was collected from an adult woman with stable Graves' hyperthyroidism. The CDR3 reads CASSLGYGKGETQYF. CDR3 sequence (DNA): TGTGCCAGCAGTTTAGGCTACGGGAAGGGTGAGACCCAGTACTTC.